These T cell receptor beta chains were read from a single sample in a study of beta chain features in type 1 diabetes. This table comes from immunoSEQ multiplex PCR, and its TCRdb copy is limited to in-frame clones, with some not included. The data contain roughly 610,000 clones, less than 20% of them singletons. Sequenced input: naive CD4+ T cells from blood. Receptor source: a man between 18 and 35 years old in good health. Both conserved end residues are part of each CDR3. A D gene is named only where the DNA matches it firmly. A clone size is listed for some rows: how often the clone was seen (once, few, many), or a class if it is expanded.

>13|TRBV6-1|TRBJ2-7|NA|NA
CASSELVSHEQYF
TGTGCCAGCAGTGAATTGGTATCCCACGAGCAGTACTTC
>14|TRBV5-1|TRBJ2-3|few|NA
CASSLAIVTDTQYF
TGCGCCAGCAGCTTGGCAATTGTCACAGATACGCAGTATTTT
>17|TRBV15|TRBJ1-1|few|NA
CATSPYPWRGVNTEAFF
TGTGCCACCAGCCCTTACCCCTGGAGGGGGGTGAACACTGAAGCTTTCTTT
>16|TRBV4-2|TRBJ1-2|NA|NA
CASSQDGAGGGYGYTF
TGTGCCAGCAGCCAAGATGGGGCAGGTGGGGGCTATGGCTACACCTTC
>17|TRBV27|TRBJ2-3|few|TRBD2
CASSLAAGGSSTDTQYF
TGTGCCAGCAGTTTAGCAGCGGGGGGTTCTAGCACAGATACGCAGTATTTT
>16|TRBV15|TRBJ2-7|NA|NA
CATSRDRNRRSLEQYF
TGTGCCACCAGCAGAGATCGCAACAGGCGGTCCCTCGAGCAGTACTTC
>16|TRBV28|TRBJ2-7|NA|NA
CASSSPGTLNSYEQYF
TGTGCCAGCAGTTCCCCCGGGACACTGAACTCCTACGAGCAGTACTTC
>11|TRBV29-1|TRBJ1-1|few|NA
CSSLGDTEAFF
TGCAGCTCCCTCGGGGACACTGAAGCTTTCTTT
>11|TRBV10-3|TRBJ2-7|few|NA
CAIGQSYEQYF
TGTGCCATCGGACAGAGCTACGAGCAGTACTTC
>16|TRBV30|TRBJ1-3|NA|TRBD1
CARRTGPIPSGNTIYF
TGTGCCCGTCGGACAGGACCTATACCTTCTGGAAACACCATATATTTT
>15|TRBV15|TRBJ2-5|NA|NA
CATSRDGIPEETQYF
TGTGCCACCAGCAGAGACGGGATCCCCGAAGAGACCCAGTACTTC
>12|TRBV7-9|TRBJ1-2|NA|NA
CASSFPTYGYTF
TGTGCCAGCAGCTTTCCTACTTATGGCTACACCTTC
>15|TRBV13|TRBJ2-2|once|NA
CASSHGTSGTGELFF
TGTGCCAGCAGCCACGGGACATCGGGAACCGGGGAGCTGTTTTTT
>13|TRBV29-1|TRBJ1-4|few|TRBD1
CSARDRGTEKLFF
TGCAGCGCCCGGGACAGGGGGACAGAAAAACTGTTTTTT
>14|TRBV4-2|TRBJ2-1|NA|TRBD2
CASSPPSGGTEQFF
TGTGCCAGCAGCCCTCCTAGCGGAGGAACTGAGCAGTTCTTC
>15|TRBV6-5|TRBJ1-1|NA|NA
CASSYGIQGSTEAFF
TGTGCCAGCAGTTACGGGATTCAGGGGTCCACTGAAGCTTTCTTT
>13|TRBV18|TRBJ1-5|few|NA
CASSGQGNQPQHF
TGTGCCAGCTCAGGGCAGGGGAATCAGCCCCAGCATTTT
>14|TRBV11-2|TRBJ1-2|few|NA
CASSPTYGAYGYTF
TGTGCCAGCAGCCCAACTTACGGGGCCTATGGCTACACCTTC
>13|TRBV29-1|TRBJ1-1|NA|NA
CSVEEVVNTEAFF
TGCAGCGTTGAAGAGGTCGTGAACACTGAAGCTTTCTTT
>15|TRBV7-7|TRBJ2-5|NA|TRBD1
CASSLGGRGSETQYF
TGTGCCAGCAGCTTAGGCGGCAGGGGGTCGGAGACCCAGTACTTC
>11|TRBV20-1|TRBJ2-7|few|NA
CSARDRGEQYF
TGCAGTGCTAGAGATCGGGGCGAGCAGTACTTC
>15|TRBV18|TRBJ2-6|few|NA
CASSPQVTGANVLTF
TGTGCCAGCTCACCCCAGGTTACTGGGGCCAACGTCCTGACTTTC
>12|TRBV30|TRBJ2-3|few|NA
CAWDTSTDTQYF
TGTGCCTGGGATACTAGCACAGATACGCAGTATTTT
>16|TRBV5-4|TRBJ1-1|few|NA
CASSLGGAQWNTEAFF
TGTGCCAGCAGCTTGGGAGGGGCACAGTGGAACACTGAAGCTTTCTTT
>16|TRBV11-2|TRBJ1-2|NA|NA
CASSASFLARNYGYTF
TGTGCCAGCAGCGCTTCGTTTCTCGCCAGGAACTATGGCTACACCTTC
>15|TRBV11-3|TRBJ2-2|NA|TRBD2
CASSPGLADTGELFF
TGCGCCAGCAGCCCGGGACTAGCGGACACCGGGGAGCTGTTTTTT
>15|TRBV7-9|TRBJ1-5|NA|NA
CASSLARGSNQPQHF
TGTGCCAGCAGCTTAGCCAGGGGCAGCAATCAGCCCCAGCATTTT
>13|TRBV12-2|TRBJ2-7|NA|NA
CASRTQQGREQYF
TGTGCAAGTCGCACCCAACAGGGCCGCGAGCAGTACTTC
>14|TRBV4-1|TRBJ2-1|few|TRBD1
CASSQEKGAWEQFF
TGCGCCAGCAGCCAAGAAAAGGGGGCGTGGGAGCAGTTCTTC
>13|TRBV5-4|TRBJ2-7|few|NA
CASSLDGDYEQYF
TGTGCCAGCAGCTTGGACGGGGACTACGAGCAGTACTTC
>14|TRBV7-2|TRBJ2-4|few|NA
CASSPVGAKNIQYF
TGTGCCAGCAGCCCGGTGGGAGCCAAAAACATTCAGTACTTC
>16|TRBV10-3|TRBJ1-2|NA|TRBD1
CAISEAPGQGYYGYTF
TGTGCCATCAGTGAGGCGCCGGGACAGGGATACTATGGCTACACCTTC
>14|TRBV7-9|TRBJ1-5|few|TRBD1
CASSLTGADQPQHF
TGTGCCAGCAGCTTGACAGGGGCCGATCAGCCCCAGCATTTT
>15|TRBV5-1|TRBJ2-6|NA|NA
CASSLVSSGANVLTF
TGCGCCAGCAGCTTGGTCAGTTCTGGGGCCAACGTCCTGACTTTC
>15|TRBV6-5|TRBJ2-7|NA|TRBD1
CASSSGGTGDHEQYF
TGTGCCAGCAGTTCCGGCGGGACAGGGGACCACGAGCAGTACTTC
>15|TRBV4-3|TRBJ1-5|few|NA
CASSQEVEGNQPQHF
TGCGCCAGCAGCCAAGAAGTTGAGGGTAATCAGCCCCAGCATTTT
>15|TRBV9|TRBJ2-3|NA|NA
CASSPWSPVADTQYF
TGTGCCAGCAGCCCCTGGAGCCCTGTCGCAGATACGCAGTATTTT
>14|TRBV10-3|TRBJ2-2|few|NA
CAISGPTDTGELFF
TGTGCCATCAGTGGCCCAACGGACACCGGGGAGCTGTTTTTT
>13|TRBV2|TRBJ2-4|few|NA
CAISGAAKNIQYF
TGTGCCATTTCGGGCGCAGCCAAAAACATTCAGTACTTC
>15|TRBV28|TRBJ2-3|NA|NA
CASSSVRASTDTQYF
TGTGCCAGCAGTTCGGTCAGGGCCAGCACAGATACGCAGTATTTT
>17|TRBV15|TRBJ2-2|few|TRBD1
CATSATRGSSLTGELFF
TGTGCCACCAGCGCGACCAGGGGGTCCAGCCTCACCGGGGAGCTGTTTTTT
>19|TRBV4-3|TRBJ2-7|few|NA
CASSQAVEKGQKSSYEQYF
TGCGCCAGCAGCCAAGCGGTAGAAAAGGGACAAAAGTCCTCCTACGAGCAGTACTTC
>14|TRBV19|TRBJ2-1|NA|NA
CASRSPGSYNEQFF
TGTGCCAGTCGCTCCCCGGGGTCCTACAATGAGCAGTTCTTC
>15|TRBV4-3|TRBJ1-2|NA|NA
CASSPGRAGASGYTF
TGCGCCAGCAGCCCTGGCCGGGCGGGGGCGAGTGGCTACACCTTC
>15|TRBV5-1|TRBJ2-1|NA|TRBD2
CASSLIGGRSNEQFF
TGCGCCAGCAGCTTAATCGGCGGGAGAAGCAATGAGCAGTTCTTC
>14|TRBV7-2|TRBJ2-1|few|NA
CASSFGAAYNEQFF
TGTGCCAGCAGCTTTGGGGCGGCTTACAATGAGCAGTTCTTC
>14|TRBV7-9|TRBJ1-1|NA|NA
CASSLGGENTEAFF
TGTGCCAGCAGCTTAGGGGGGGAGAACACTGAAGCTTTCTTT
>13|TRBV28|TRBJ2-5|NA|NA
CASSYWRQETQYF
TGTGCCAGCAGTTACTGGCGACAGGAGACCCAGTACTTC
>15|TRBV4-3|TRBJ1-2|NA|NA
CASSQAAGSNYGYTF
TGCGCCAGCAGCCAAGCGGCAGGGTCTAACTATGGCTACACCTTC
>13|TRBV11-2|TRBJ2-3|NA|NA
CASSSLMDSITGF
TGTGCCAGCAGCTCTTTAATGGACAGCATCACCGGTTTT
>16|TRBV7-9|TRBJ1-5|few|TRBD1
CASSLEWTGVNQPQHF
TGTGCCAGCAGCTTAGAGTGGACAGGGGTTAATCAGCCCCAGCATTTT
>14|TRBV7-2|TRBJ2-2|few|NA
CASSFRGPPGELFF
TGTGCCAGCAGCTTCCGGGGCCCCCCCGGGGAGCTGTTTTTT
>15|TRBV18|TRBJ2-1|NA|NA
CASSSRRSKYNEQFF
TGTGCCAGCTCATCTCGACGGAGTAAATACAATGAGCAGTTCTTC
>15|TRBV6-5|TRBJ2-4|NA|TRBD1
CASRNRGQDKNIQYF
TGTGCCAGCAGAAACAGGGGGCAGGACAAAAACATTCAGTACTTC
>16|TRBV9|TRBJ1-3|NA|NA
CASSSDSSYSGNTIYF
TGTGCCAGCAGCTCGGACAGCTCTTACTCTGGAAACACCATATATTTT